This passage covers 5 T cell receptor beta chains from one sample sequenced in a study of patients and donors after allogeneic stem cell transplantation (dated by TCRdb to about 2020). Libraries came from RT-PCR. This sample was sequenced with a NextSeq 550. TCRdb passed the public sequencing reads through fastp at Q25 and MiXCR, retaining productive beta sequences. Entries are consolidated by CDR3 protein sequence, retaining the most common genes and DNA. This sample lists roughly 890 distinct CDR3 sequences; about 0.42% were detected once. The ten biggest clones cover around 35% of the sample. Sequenced material: blood, either unsorted or a sorted T cell fraction (not recorded which). The receptors here all came from a human donor who was either an allogeneic HSCT recipient or a stem cell or donor lymphocyte infusion donor (not recorded which). It is not recorded whose cells these are; they may come from a transplant donor.

This clonotype was found many times. The chain carries TRBV7-8 and TRBJ2-3; 9 bases fit TRBD2. V dropped 2 bases and J dropped 2; count of bases not matched to a gene: 5. In germline, CDR1 is SGHVS, CDR2 FQNEAQ. The CDR3 contains 16 residues. The CDR3 DNA reads TGTGCCAGCAGCTTACTCGCGGGAGGGCACACAGATACGCAGTATTTT. Amino acids: CASSLLAGGHTDTQYF. The full variable domain, completed using reference TRBV7-8 and TRBJ2-3, is GAGVSQSPRYKVAKRGQDVALRCDPISGHVSLFWYQQALGQGPEFLTYFQNEAQLDKSGLPSDRFFAERPEGSVSTLKIQRTQQEDSAVYLCASSLLAGGHTDTQYFGPGTRLTVL.

Within the sample, this clonotype is medium-sized (0.01 to 0.1%). The genes are TRBV6-4 and TRBJ2-2; D uncertain. Germline loops: CDR1 MRHNA, CDR2 SNTAGT. CDR3 length equals 14 residues. The V end was cut by 2 bases, the J end by 4 bases, with 8 bases between. For the CDR3, the DNA is TGTGCCAGCAGTGACGGTGAAGCCACCGGGGAGCTGTTTTTT. This sequence encodes CASSDGEATGELFF.

This clonotype is medium-sized by share. The CDR3 reads CASSRPGAPETQYF. The DNA of the CDR3 is TGTGCCAGCAGCCGCCCCGGGGCGCCAGAGACCCAGTACTTC. The chain combines TRBV7-9 with TRBJ2-5; the D call may be TRBD1 or TRBD2 (5 bases each). Trimming cost V 5 bases and J 4 bases, with 14 bases left between them. Germline V gene sequence: CDR1 SEHNR, CDR2 FQNEAQ (reference sequence). This CDR3 has 14 amino acids. Looking up the rest from reference TRBV7-9 and TRBJ2-5 gives the full variable domain: DTGVSQNPRHKITKRGQNVTFRCDPISEHNRLYWYRQTLGQGPEFLTYFQNEAQLEKSRLLSDRFSAERPKGSFSTLEIQRTEQGDSAMYLCASSRPGAPETQYFGPGTRLLVL.

By sample share, this clonotype is large. The gene calls are TRBV6-2 or TRBV6-3 and TRBJ2-1, with D perhaps matching TRBD1 (6 bases). Germline V gene data show CDR1 as MNHEY and CDR2 as SVGEGT. V shed 5 bases and J shed 4 bases, with 15 bases lying between them. This CDR3 spans 15 amino acids. The DNA of the CDR3 is TGTGCCAGCAGTCATGAGGGGGAAAGTTACAATGAGCAGTTCTTC. Translated, it gives CASSHEGESYNEQFF.

This clonotype is medium-sized in the sample. The chain has TRBV6-1 and TRBJ2-2, with D perhaps given as TRBD1 or TRBD2 (6 bases each). This CDR3 comprises 13 residues. Germline V gene data show CDR1 as MNHNS and CDR2 as SASEGT. Trimming removed 7 bases from V and 6 bases from J, with 12 bases in between. The CDR3 nucleotides are TGTGCCAGCAACCCCCGGGGGCCCGGGGAGCTGTTTTTT. It specifies CASNPRGPGELFF.